Listed below are T cell receptor beta chains from one sample, sequenced in a study of human T cells and chemical hapten exposure. From the RACE reads, TCRdb called clonotypes with MiXCR, one entry per CDR3 protein. The repertoire includes 130,000 or so distinct CDR3 sequences, around 8.3% of them detected once, and approximately 2% sits in the top ten. Sequencing was performed on whole blood. All receptors derive from a male donor in good health. Some clones in this sample may be carry-over from other donors' samples. Both conserved end residues are part of each CDR3. The D gene is left open where the match is weak. Size is stated for part of the rows, as once, few or many counts, or as a class when the clone is expanded.

V,size,D,J,DNA,CDR3
TRBV7-9,.,.,TRBJ2-7,TGTGCCAGCAGCTTAGCGCGGAGGGGTTACGAGCAGTACTTC,CASSLARRGYEQYF
TRBV6-2/TRBV6-3,many,TRBD1,TRBJ1-2,TGTGCCAGCAGTTTCCCTGTGGGGACAGTCGACTATGGCTACACCTTC,CASSFPVGTVDYGYTF
TRBV27,few,.,TRBJ2-7,TGTGCCAGCAGTCACTATAGGCAGGCCGGTCTATACGAGCAGTACTTC,CASSHYRQAGLYEQYF
TRBV6-2/TRBV6-3,few,.,TRBJ2-1,TGTGCCAGCAGGGCCGACAATGAGCAGTTCTTC,CASRADNEQFF
TRBV12-3/TRBV12-4,many,.,TRBJ2-3,TGTGCCAGCAGTTTGGACGGGGCCACAGATACGCAGTATTTT,CASSLDGATDTQYF
TRBV12-3/TRBV12-4,many,TRBD2,TRBJ2-6,TGTGCCAGCAACTCTTACAGACGGGGACTAAGCTCTGGGGCCAACGTCCTGACTTTC,CASNSYRRGLSSGANVLTF
TRBV12-3/TRBV12-4,few,TRBD2,TRBJ2-1,TGTGCCAGCAGTAGCCCCATATCGGGAGGCATATACAATGAGCAGTTCTTC,CASSSPISGGIYNEQFF
TRBV9,.,.,TRBJ2-7,TGTGCCGGCAGCGTAGCTGTAGCTGGTTTCTCCGAGCAGTACTTC,CAGSVAVAGFSEQYF
TRBV7-9,few,.,TRBJ2-5,TGTGCCAGCAGCTCCCAGTTTGGGGAGACCCAGTACTTC,CASSSQFGETQYF
TRBV7-9,.,.,TRBJ2-7,TGTGCCCTACAGGGACCTGGGACCTACGAGCAGTACTTC,CALQGPGTYEQYF
TRBV29-1,many,.,TRBJ2-5,TGCAGCGTGGCGGAGGGCAGGGAGACCCAGTACTTC,CSVAEGRETQYF
TRBV5-4,.,.,TRBJ2-7,TGTGCCAGCAGCTTGGAGGCGGGTGGTTCCTACGAGCAGTACTTC,CASSLEAGGSYEQYF
TRBV7-2,few,.,TRBJ2-7,TGTGCCAGCAGCTTCACGGGGGAGTACGAGCAGTACTTC,CASSFTGEYEQYF
TRBV6-1,few,TRBD1,TRBJ2-1,TGTGCCAGCAGCACAGGGGTAGCTCCATCCTACAATGAGCAGTTCTTC,CASSTGVAPSYNEQFF
TRBV6-5,many,.,TRBJ1-1,TGTGCCAGCAGTTCCGGACTGGGGAACACTGAAGCTTTCTTT,CASSSGLGNTEAFF